The rows below give T cell receptor beta chains drawn from one sample of a study of blood T cell repertoires in COVID-19. Sequencing used immunoSEQ multiplex PCR; TCRdb keeps in-frame clones, though not all of them. The data contain some 30,000 clones, 70% to 90% of them singletons. The sequencing input was peripheral blood. All receptors derive from an elderly woman with COVID-19, enrolled during active disease. Each CDR3 is given with its conserved first and last residue. D genes are given only for firm matches. Expanded clones get a size class; other rows say once, few or many, or leave the size out.

D gene	V gene	clone size	J gene	CDR3 protein	CDR3 DNA
TRBD2	TRBV5-1	.	TRBJ2-7	CASSLRGLAGNYEQYF	TGCGCCAGCAGCTTGAGGGGACTAGCGGGGAACTACGAGCAGTACTTC
.	TRBV18	few	TRBJ1-2	CASSPTSESPYGYTF	TGTGCCAGCTCACCAACATCGGAGAGCCCCTATGGCTACACCTTC
TRBD1	TRBV29-1	.	TRBJ1-2	CSVEDRRAGGLYGYTF	TGCAGCGTTGAAGATAGGAGGGCAGGGGGCCTCTATGGCTACACCTTC
TRBD1	TRBV5-1	.	TRBJ1-2	CASSSQGTGNYGYTF	TGCGCCAGCAGCTCCCAGGGGACAGGGAACTATGGCTACACCTTC
TRBD1	TRBV6-5	few	TRBJ2-7	CASRPGQGAREQYF	TGTGCCAGCAGACCTGGACAGGGGGCGCGTGAGCAGTACTTC
TRBD1	TRBV6-5	.	TRBJ1-1	CASSRQGWNTEAFF	TGTGCCAGCAGTCGACAGGGGTGGAACACTGAAGCTTTCTTT
.	TRBV6-4	.	TRBJ2-7	CASSDSNGNLNSYEQYF	TGTGCCAGCAGTGACTCAAACGGGAACCTAAACTCCTACGAGCAGTACTTC
.	TRBV2	.	TRBJ1-1	CASSEAPGSEAFF	TGTGCCAGCAGTGAAGCCCCAGGTTCTGAAGCTTTCTTT
.	TRBV30	.	TRBJ2-5	CAWVEVRGKTQYF	TGTGCCTGGGTAGAAGTGAGAGGGAAGACCCAGTACTTC
.	TRBV25-1	.	TRBJ2-2	CASSHRPGLNTGELFF	TGTGCCAGCAGCCATCGTCCAGGGCTGAACACCGGGGAGCTGTTTTTT